The clone carrying this TCR beta chain was recorded a few times. The sample comes from a study of cytomegalovirus exposure and HLA in healthy donors. PCR primers comprised 60 Vbeta and 13 Jbeta primers. Sequenced by immunoSEQ multiplex PCR; TCRdb stores in-frame clones only, minus some. The sample shows under 200,000 clones, 77% of them seen only once. Germline V CDR1 and CDR2: SGHTA, FQGTGA. The CDR3 loop spans 13 amino acids. V dropped 9 bases and J dropped 2; count of bases not matched to a gene: 6. This TCR was recovered from a man aged 30 to 39 in good health and CMV-seropositive. The sequencing input was PBMCs. The chain links TRBV7-3 to TRBJ2-7, with 8 bases identical to TRBD1. For the CDR3, the DNA is TGTGCCAGACAGGGGGTCCCTACCTACGAGCAGTACTTC. Translating it yields CARQGVPTYEQYF.